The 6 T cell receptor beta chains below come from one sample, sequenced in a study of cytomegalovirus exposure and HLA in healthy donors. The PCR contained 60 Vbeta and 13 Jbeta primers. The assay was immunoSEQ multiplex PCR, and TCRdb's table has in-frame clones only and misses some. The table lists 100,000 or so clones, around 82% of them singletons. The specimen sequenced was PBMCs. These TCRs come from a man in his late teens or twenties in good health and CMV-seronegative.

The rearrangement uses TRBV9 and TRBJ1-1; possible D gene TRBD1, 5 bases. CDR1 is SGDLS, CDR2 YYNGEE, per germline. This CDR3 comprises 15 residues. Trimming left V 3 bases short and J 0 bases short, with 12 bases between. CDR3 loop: CASSGTGTLNTEAFF. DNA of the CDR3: TGTGCCAGCAGCGGGACCGGGACTTTGAACACTGAAGCTTTCTTT.

In DNA form, the CDR3 reads TGTGCCAGCAGCTTAGCACTAGCGGGGGGGATCCAAGAGACCCAGTACTTC. This gives the protein CASSLALAGGIQETQYF. The genes are TRBV7-6 and TRBJ2-5; 13 bases are shared with TRBD2. The CDR3 is made up of 17 amino acids. With 0 bases clipped from V and 1 base from J, the junction kept 2 bases outside the gene matches. The germline V gene has CDR1 SGHVS and CDR2 FNYEAQ. Full variable domain (rest looked up from reference TRBV7-6 and TRBJ2-5): GAGVSQSPRYKVTKRGQDVALRCDPISGHVSLYWYRQALGQGPEFLTYFNYEAQQDKSGLPNDRFSAERPEGSISTLTIQRTEQRDSAMYRCASSLALAGGIQETQYFGPGTRLLVL.

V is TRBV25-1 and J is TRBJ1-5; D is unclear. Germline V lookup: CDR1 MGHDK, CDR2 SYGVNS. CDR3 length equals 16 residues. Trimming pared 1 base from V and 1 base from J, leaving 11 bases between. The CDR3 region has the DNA TGTGCCAGCAGTGAATGGAGGGTTAGGAGCAATCAGCCCCAGCATTTT. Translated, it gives CASSEWRVRSNQPQHF.

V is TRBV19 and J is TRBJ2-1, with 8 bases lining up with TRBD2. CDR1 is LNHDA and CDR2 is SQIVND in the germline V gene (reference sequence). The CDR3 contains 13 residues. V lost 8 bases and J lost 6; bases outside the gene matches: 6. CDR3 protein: CASRSGGVNEQFF. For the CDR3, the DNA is TGTGCCAGTCGATCCGGGGGGGTCAATGAGCAGTTCTTC.

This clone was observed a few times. The CDR3 loop reads CASSERTANSPLHF. The CDR3 DNA reads TGTGCCAGCAGTGAGAGGACAGCAAATTCACCCCTCCACTTT. The chain employs TRBV2 and TRBJ1-6; D is possibly TRBD1 (6 bases). V was trimmed by 3 bases and J by 7 bases, leaving 10 bases between them. Germline CDR1 reads SNHLY; CDR2 reads FYNNEI. The length of the CDR3 is 14 residues.

CDR3 bases: TGTGCCAGCAGCTTGGCCCAACCCCAGCATTTT. Protein: CASSLAQPQHF. The chain uses TRBV5-8 and TRBJ1-5; D unresolved. The germline gives CDR1 SGHTS, CDR2 YDEGEE. The V end lost 0 bases, the J end lost 10 bases, and 5 bases lay between the germline ends. The CDR3 covers 11 residues.